What follows are 8 T cell receptor beta chains derived from one specimen sequenced in a study of cytotoxic CD8 clonotypes in ibrutinib-treated CLL. The repertoire was sequenced with immunoSEQ multiplex PCR; TCRdb's copy has only in-frame clones and lacks some. Of about 200,000 clones listed, around 72% are singletons. The sample was PBMCs, taken after 24 months of ibrutinib treatment. The receptors were gathered from a human donor with chronic lymphocytic leukemia.

The rearrangement links TRBV29-1 to TRBJ2-1; TRBD2 agrees at 15 bases. The CDR3 is 17 amino acids. Per germline, CDR1 SQVTM and CDR2 ANQGSEA. With 5 bases clipped from V and 7 bases from J, the junction kept 12 bases outside the gene matches. CDR3 sequence (DNA): TGCAGCGTTAAAAGGGTCCTCGGGACTAGCGGGAGGAATGAGCAGTTCTTC. It translates to CSVKRVLGTSGRNEQFF.

This sequence joins TRBV19 and TRBJ1-5; D uncertain. This CDR3 spans 14 amino acids. CDR1 LNHDA and CDR2 SQIVND come from the germline V gene (reference sequence). With 9 bases removed from V and 0 bases from J, the gap between germline ends came to 12 bases. For the CDR3, the DNA is TGTGCCAGCCGTCAGCACTATAGCAATCAGCCCCAGCATTTT. It is translated as CASRQHYSNQPQHF. Looking up the rest from reference TRBV19 and TRBJ1-5 gives the full variable domain: DGGITQSPKYLFRKEGQNVTLSCEQNLNHDAMYWYRQDPGQGLRLIYYSQIVNDFQKGDIAEGYSVSREKKESFPLTVTSAQKNPTAFYLCASRQHYSNQPQHFGDGTRLSIL.

V gene TRBV4-2 combines with J gene TRBJ2-1; 8 bases map to TRBD2. CDR3 size: 13 residues. Germline CDR1 reads LGHNA; CDR2 reads YNFKEQ. The junction had 6 bases not matched to a gene; V was cut back by 1 base and J by 13 bases. CDR3 loop: CASSQVTAGEQFF. DNA for the CDR3: TGTGCCAGCAGCCAAGTCACAGCGGGGGAACAGTTCTTC.

CDR3 region: CAWGSGLGNEQYF. CDR3 DNA sequence: TGTGCCTGGGGGTCGGGACTAGGCAACGAGCAGTACTTC. V gene TRBV30 combines with J gene TRBJ2-7; 8 bases match TRBD2. There are 13 residues in the CDR3. V dropped 5 bases and J dropped 5; count of bases not matched to a gene: 8. Germline-derived CDR1 and CDR2 are GTSNPN and SVGIG (reference sequence).

The J gene is TRBJ1-4, the V gene TRBV18, with no clear D. The germline CDR1 and CDR2 sequences are KGHSH and LQKENI. Trimming removed 6 bases at V and 0 bases at J, with 8 bases between. There are 14 residues in the CDR3. The DNA for the CDR3 is TGTGCCAGCTCGGAACGTGCAACTAATGAAAAACTGTTTTTT. It encodes CASSERATNEKLFF.

The chain joins TRBV4-2 to TRBJ2-5; maybe TRBD2 (5 bases). Germline lookup yields CDR1 LGHNA and CDR2 YNFKEQ. The CDR3 consists of 16 residues. V was clipped by 4 bases and J by 7 bases, with 22 bases between them. DNA for the CDR3: TGTGCCAGCAGCCTCTTAGAGGTGGCGGGCGCGGGGACCCAGTACTTC. This sequence encodes CASSLLEVAGAGTQYF.

This rearrangement joins TRBV5-6 to TRBJ2-7; possible D gene TRBD1, 5 bases. Per the germline V gene, CDR1 is SGHDT and CDR2 is YYEEEE. Trimming cost V 6 bases and J 7 bases, with 14 bases left between them. The CDR3 contains 12 residues. CDR3 coding DNA: TGTGCCAGCACGGATCAGGGAAGGGAGCAGTACTTC. This translates into CASTDQGREQYF.

The chain recombines TRBV5-4 with TRBJ2-7; D may be TRBD2 (5 bases). Germline V gives CDR1 SGHNT, CDR2 YYREEE (reference sequence). Trimming took 0 bases from V and 5 from J, leaving 18 bases between them. The CDR3 sequence is 16 residues long. This CDR3 is CASSLAAGIPTHEQYF. CDR3 bases: TGTGCCAGCAGCTTGGCCGCGGGCATACCGACCCACGAGCAGTACTTC.